The rows below give T cell receptor beta chains drawn from one sample of a study of TIL therapy for anti-PD-1-resistant metastatic lung cancer. Libraries were prepared by immunoSEQ multiplex PCR; TCRdb keeps only in-frame clonotypes and omits some of them. The repertoire consists of tens of thousands of clones, with about 60% occurring once and the leading ten covering 15% to 20%. The sequencing used tumor tissue, collected at baseline. The source of these receptors is a woman aged 30 to 85 with non-small cell lung cancer. Both conserved end residues are part of each CDR3. D genes are given only for firm matches. A row's size may be missing; if present it is once, few, many or a size class.

clone size,V gene,D gene,J gene,CDR3 DNA,CDR3 protein
medium-sized,TRBV6-1,NA,TRBJ2-5,TGTGCCAGCAGTGAGATTACAGGCCGAGAGACCCAGTACTTC,CASSEITGRETQYF
NA,TRBV6-5,NA,TRBJ2-3,TGTGCCAGCAGTTCGACAGATACGCAGTATTTT,CASSSTDTQYF
NA,TRBV6-5,NA,TRBJ1-1,TGTGCCAGCGTTCCCGGGGGGCGCGGCACTGAAGCTTTCTTT,CASVPGGRGTEAFF
NA,TRBV6-1,NA,TRBJ1-3,TGTGCCAGCAGAGATACAGTCTCTGGAAACACCATATATTTT,CASRDTVSGNTIYF
NA,TRBV6-1,NA,TRBJ1-1,TGTGCCAGCAGTGAAGTAAACGGTGAAGCTTTCTTT,CASSEVNGEAFF
NA,TRBV9,NA,TRBJ2-3,TGTGCCAGCAGCGTAGGGAGGATGACAGATACGCAGTATTTT,CASSVGRMTDTQYF
NA,TRBV6-9,NA,TRBJ2-7,TGTGCCAGCAGTTATTCGGCGAGGGACGGAGACTACGAGCAGTACTTC,CASSYSARDGDYEQYF
NA,TRBV5-4,TRBD2,TRBJ2-7,TGTGCCAGCAGCTTGTTTGGGAGGGATGAGCAGTACTTC,CASSLFGRDEQYF
once,TRBV6-5,TRBD1,TRBJ2-5,TGTGCCAGCAGTATTGGACAGGGGGCTACAGAGACCCAGTACTTC,CASSIGQGATETQYF
NA,TRBV6-4,NA,TRBJ2-1,TGTGCCAGCAGTGACTCGAGCCGAGCGATAAATGAGCAGTTCTTC,CASSDSSRAINEQFF
NA,TRBV5-4,NA,TRBJ2-7,TGTGCCAGCAGCGTCAGGGGAGGGTACGAGCAGTACTTC,CASSVRGGYEQYF
NA,TRBV27,TRBD1,TRBJ1-5,TGTGCCAGCAGTTTCTCCGACAGGGACACCAATCAGCCCCAGCATTTT,CASSFSDRDTNQPQHF
once,TRBV5-6,NA,TRBJ2-1,TGTGCCAGCAGCTTGGCCCGGGGGCACTACAATGAGCAGTTCTTC,CASSLARGHYNEQFF
NA,TRBV4-1,NA,TRBJ2-1,TGCGCCAGCAGCCAAGATCGATTAAGTGAGCAGTTCTTC,CASSQDRLSEQFF
few,TRBV28,TRBD2,TRBJ2-1,TGTGCCAGCAGAGCCCTACTAGCGGGGCGATACGAGCAGTTCTTC,CASRALLAGRYEQFF
once,TRBV5-1,TRBD1,TRBJ2-5,TGCGCCAGCAGCTTGGTGTGGGACAGGGCGGAGACCCAGTACTTC,CASSLVWDRAETQYF
NA,TRBV7-9,NA,TRBJ2-7,TGTGCCAGCAGCTCGGGATTTTACGAGCAGTACTTC,CASSSGFYEQYF
NA,TRBV7-2,TRBD1,TRBJ1-1,TGTGCCAGCAGCACATATTTAGGGACAGGAGCTTTCTTT,CASSTYLGTGAFF
many,TRBV7-2,NA,TRBJ2-1,TGTGCCAGCAGCTTACTCCGCGCCTCTAATGAGCAGTTCTTC,CASSLLRASNEQFF
few,TRBV7-9,NA,TRBJ1-2,TGTGCCAGCAGCTCCAGATTAGCGGGGACGGGTGGCTACACCTTC,CASSSRLAGTGGYTF
NA,TRBV6-7,NA,TRBJ2-7,TGTGCCAGCAGTTACCTTCTATCTGACGGGGTCGAAACCCCCTACGAGCAGTACTTC,CASSYLLSDGVETPYEQYF
NA,TRBV2,NA,TRBJ2-1,TGTGCCAGCAGTGAAAGGCTTGAGCAGTTCTTC,CASSERLEQFF
NA,TRBV5-8,NA,TRBJ1-1,TGTGCCAGCAGTCGTCTATGGCAAATGAACACTGAAGCTTTCTTT,CASSRLWQMNTEAFF
NA,TRBV19,NA,TRBJ1-2,TGTGCCAGTAGTATAAATGGAGCTAACTATGGCTACACCTTC,CASSINGANYGYTF
NA,TRBV15,TRBD1,TRBJ2-1,TGTGCCACCCAGCCAGTTGGACAGGGGGCCTACAATGAGCAGTTCTTC,CATQPVGQGAYNEQFF
NA,TRBV5-5,NA,TRBJ2-2,TGTGCCAGCAGCTTGAGTCCAGCGAACACCGGGGAGCTGTTTTTT,CASSLSPANTGELFF
NA,TRBV6-5,NA,TRBJ2-7,TGTGCCAGCAGTTACACGTCGACCGGCGAGCAGTACTTC,CASSYTSTGEQYF
NA,TRBV7-8,TRBD1,TRBJ2-7,TGTGCCAGCAGCTTAGCTAGGGACAGGGCCTGCGAGCAGTACTTC,CASSLARDRACEQYF
NA,TRBV5-1,TRBD1,TRBJ2-1,TGCGCCAGCAGCTCCGGGACAGGCATCGGGGGTGAGCAGTTCTTC,CASSSGTGIGGEQFF
NA,TRBV11-3,TRBD1,TRBJ1-1,TGTGCCAGCAGCTTTGGACAGGGGAACACTGAAGCTTTCTTT,CASSFGQGNTEAFF
NA,TRBV20-1,NA,TRBJ2-3,TGCAGTGCTAATCCAGATACGCAGTATTTT,CSANPDTQYF
NA,TRBV6-1,NA,TRBJ2-5,TGTGCCAGCAGACAGATGTTTTTAGAGACCCAGTACTTC,CASRQMFLETQYF
few,TRBV6-6,NA,TRBJ1-3,TGTGCCAGCAGCTGGGGGGTCCAGGGGAACACCATATATTTT,CASSWGVQGNTIYF
medium-sized,TRBV28,NA,TRBJ2-7,TGTGCCAGCAATGTCGGCGGCGCAGAATCCTACGAGCAGTACTTC,CASNVGGAESYEQYF
NA,TRBV4-1,NA,TRBJ1-2,TGCGCCAGCAGCCACGCCAAGGACATATATGGCTACACCTTC,CASSHAKDIYGYTF
NA,TRBV29-1,NA,TRBJ2-5,TGCAGCGCTGCGTCCGGGCAAGAGACCCAGTACTTC,CSAASGQETQYF
NA,TRBV5-4,NA,TRBJ1-3,TGTGCCAGCAGCTTGGGGCTTGATCCTGGAAACACCATATATTTT,CASSLGLDPGNTIYF
NA,TRBV6-1,NA,TRBJ2-5,TGTGCCAGCAGTGACTTTGGGGTCGAGACCCAGTACTTC,CASSDFGVETQYF
NA,TRBV5-1,TRBD2,TRBJ2-2,TGCGCCAGCCATGGACTAGCGGGAAGGGTCGGGGAGCTGTTTTTT,CASHGLAGRVGELFF
NA,TRBV5-4,NA,TRBJ2-7,TGTGCCAGCAGCTTGACCGGGGGTTGGGAGCAGTACTTC,CASSLTGGWEQYF
NA,TRBV19,NA,TRBJ2-7,TGTGCCAGTAGTATATTGCCGACCTACGAGCAGTACTTC,CASSILPTYEQYF
few,TRBV5-1,NA,TRBJ1-5,TGCGCCAGCAGCCCCGGCAGTGGGGAGCCCCAGCATTTT,CASSPGSGEPQHF
NA,TRBV6-1,TRBD2,TRBJ2-4,TGTGCCAGCAGTGAAGTAGCGGGAAGCCTAAGGAACATTCAGTACTTC,CASSEVAGSLRNIQYF
NA,TRBV19,NA,TRBJ1-5,TGTGCCAGTAGTTCATACCGGGACTTTAGGGATCAGCCCCAGCATTTT,CASSSYRDFRDQPQHF
NA,TRBV5-6,NA,TRBJ2-1,TGTGCCAGCAGCTTACGTCCAGATTCTAGCGAGCAGTTCTTC,CASSLRPDSSEQFF
NA,TRBV19,NA,TRBJ2-1,TGTGCCAGCCAGCAGGTCAATGAGCAGTTCTTC,CASQQVNEQFF
NA,TRBV27,NA,TRBJ2-5,TGTGCCAGCAGTTTTGGGCCCCGGGAGACCCAGTACTTC,CASSFGPRETQYF
NA,TRBV6-5,TRBD2,TRBJ2-1,TGTGCCAGCAGTCGGACTAGGAATGAGCAGTTCTTC,CASSRTRNEQFF
NA,TRBV25-1,NA,TRBJ1-2,TGTGCCAGCGGCCAGGGGTATGGCTACACCTTC,CASGQGYGYTF
NA,TRBV7-2,NA,TRBJ2-7,TGTGCCAGCAGCCTCCCAAGCTCCTACGAGCAGTACTTC,CASSLPSSYEQYF
once,TRBV19,TRBD1,TRBJ2-1,TGTGCCAGTAGCAGGACAGGGTTGAATGAGCAGTTCTTC,CASSRTGLNEQFF
NA,TRBV30,NA,TRBJ1-1,TGTGCCTGGAGAGATTCTGAAGCTTTCTTT,CAWRDSEAFF
few,TRBV28,TRBD2,TRBJ2-1,TGTGCCAGCAGAGGACTAGCAGATAGCTCCTACAATGAGCAGTTCTTC,CASRGLADSSYNEQFF
large,TRBV19,NA,TRBJ1-2,TGTGCCAGTAGTATAAGGGTGTGGGACCTCTATGGCTACACCTTC,CASSIRVWDLYGYTF
NA,TRBV4-2,TRBD2,TRBJ2-3,TGTGCCAGCAGCCAGCTAGCGGGAGTCACAGATACGCAGTATTTT,CASSQLAGVTDTQYF